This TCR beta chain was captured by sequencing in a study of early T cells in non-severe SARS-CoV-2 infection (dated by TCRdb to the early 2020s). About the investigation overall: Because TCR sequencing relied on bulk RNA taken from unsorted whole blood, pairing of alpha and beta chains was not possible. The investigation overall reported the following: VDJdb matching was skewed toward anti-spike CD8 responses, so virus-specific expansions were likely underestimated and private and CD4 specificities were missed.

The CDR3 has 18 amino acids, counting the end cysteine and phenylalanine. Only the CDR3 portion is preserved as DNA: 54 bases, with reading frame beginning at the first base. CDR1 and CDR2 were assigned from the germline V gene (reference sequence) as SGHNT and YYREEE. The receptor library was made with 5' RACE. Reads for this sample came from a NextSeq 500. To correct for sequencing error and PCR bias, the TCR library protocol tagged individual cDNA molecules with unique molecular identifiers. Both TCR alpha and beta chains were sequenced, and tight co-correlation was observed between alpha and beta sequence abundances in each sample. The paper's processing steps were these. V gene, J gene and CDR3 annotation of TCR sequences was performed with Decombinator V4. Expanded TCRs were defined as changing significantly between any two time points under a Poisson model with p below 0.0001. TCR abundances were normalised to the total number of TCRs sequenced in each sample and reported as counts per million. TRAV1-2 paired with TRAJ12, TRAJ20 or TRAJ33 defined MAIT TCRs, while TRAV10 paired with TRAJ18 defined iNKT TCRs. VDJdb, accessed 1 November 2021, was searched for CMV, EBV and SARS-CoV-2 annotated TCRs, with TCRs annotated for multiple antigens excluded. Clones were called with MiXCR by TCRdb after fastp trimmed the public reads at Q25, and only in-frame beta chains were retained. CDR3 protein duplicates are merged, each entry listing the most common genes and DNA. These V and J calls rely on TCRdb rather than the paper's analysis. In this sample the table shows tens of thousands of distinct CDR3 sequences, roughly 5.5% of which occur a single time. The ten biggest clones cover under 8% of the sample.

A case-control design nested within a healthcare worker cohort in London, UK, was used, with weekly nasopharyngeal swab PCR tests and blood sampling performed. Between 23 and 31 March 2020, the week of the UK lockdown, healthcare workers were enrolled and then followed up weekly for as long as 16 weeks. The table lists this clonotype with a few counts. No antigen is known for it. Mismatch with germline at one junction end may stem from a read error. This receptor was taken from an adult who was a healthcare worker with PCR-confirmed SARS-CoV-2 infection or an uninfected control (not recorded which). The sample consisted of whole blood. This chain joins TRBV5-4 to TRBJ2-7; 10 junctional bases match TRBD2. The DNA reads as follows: TGTGTCAGCAGGGATTGGGCTAGCGGGGGCCGTAAAACCTACGAGCAGTACTTC. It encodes CVSRDWASGGRKTYEQYF. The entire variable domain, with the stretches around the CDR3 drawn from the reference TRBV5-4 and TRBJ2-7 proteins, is ETGVTQSPTHLIKTRGQQVTLRCSSQSGHNTVSWYQQALGQGPQFIFQYYREEENGRGNFPPRFSGLQFPNYSSELNVNALELDDSALYLCVSRDWASGGRKTYEQYFGPGTRLTVT.